This T cell receptor beta chain is from a study of blood T cell repertoires in COVID-19. Overall study context: T cells, B-cell-depleted T cells, or PBMCs provided the cDNA or gDNA that served as material.

Recruits, aged about 18 to 95 years, lived in 24 US areas. Membership in each cohort depended on participant-reported clinical history. Recovery among Cohort 3 donors was established by two negative PCRs, clearance, or symptom resolution. Germline values: CDR1 SGHDN, CDR2 FVKESK. V gave up 0 bases and J gave up 0 bases, with 15 bases separating them. The CDR3 contains 18 residues. Produced via immunoSEQ multiplex PCR; TCRdb's table is partial and in-frame only. The sample carries 150,000 to 250,000 clones, approximately 83% recorded once. Sequenced input: PBMCs or T cells enriched from blood (not recorded which). V is TRBV14 and J is TRBJ1-3; a possible D gene is TRBD1 (5 bases). This clonotype was obtained from a man aged 35-49 years who had recovered from COVID-19. CDR3 region: CASSQDSGGGGSGNTIYF. DNA for the CDR3: TGTGCCAGCAGCCAAGATTCCGGCGGCGGGGGCTCTGGAAACACCATATATTTT.